This T cell receptor (beta chain) was retrieved from a study of blood T cell repertoires in COVID-19. The overall study: Italy, Spain and the United States were the sources of the convalescent and acute COVID-19 samples.

Cohorts were assigned according to the clinical history that participants reported. Donors in Cohort 3 counted as recovered after two negative PCRs, clearance, or symptom resolution. Sequencing used immunoSEQ multiplex PCR; TCRdb keeps in-frame clones, though not all of them. The table lists under 450,000 clones, about 87% of them singletons, with under 1.5% in the top ten. V dropped 4 bases and J dropped 1 base, with 4 bases sitting between them. Germline assignment: CDR1 PRHDT and CDR2 FYEKMQ (reference sequence). This CDR3 region has 12 residues. The material sequenced was PBMCs or T cells enriched from blood (not recorded which). The origin of this receptor is a man between 25 and 39 years old who had recovered from COVID-19. The V and J genes are TRBV13 and TRBJ2-5; the D is unclear. This chain's CDR3 is CASSSGQETQYF. CDR3 nucleotide sequence: TGTGCCAGCAGCTCGGGCCAAGAGACCCAGTACTTC.